This TCR beta chain was identified during a study of monozygotic twins with inflammatory bowel disease. Each donor gave over 2 ml of peripheral blood. The TCR libraries each used total RNA (approximately 4,000 ng per library). TCRdb re-called the 5' RACE reads and gives one entry per CDR3 protein, without DNA. The table lists 150,000 to 200,000 distinct CDR3 sequences, with 6% to 9.5% in the top ten. Germline V lookup: CDR1 MDHEN, CDR2 SYDVKM. CDR3 size: 13 residues. The sequence came from a human donor with ulcerative colitis or Crohn's disease, or a healthy co-twin of an affected twin (not recorded which). The source material was blood. The chain couples TRBV28 to TRBJ2-1; TCRdb proposes TRBD2, but this gene call is untestable without DNA. The chain's CDR3 is CASSLRPGPTEFF.